Listed here is a single TCR beta chain. Antigen specificity is unknown. Other DNA sequences from this sample encode an identical CDR3 as well. This specimen comes from a study of cytomegalovirus exposure and HLA in healthy donors. Study at large: Per a later analysis, the 666 first-cohort and some 130 validation repertoires shared one platform. Study results and caveats: Cytomegalovirus association was assigned to approximately 180 TCR beta chains. A later analysis found first-cohort TCR clusters tended to co-occur in the 90 to 150 validation repertoires. TCR sequences were mostly rare, though some public TCRs occurred in many donors.

The CDR3 sequence is 12 residues long. Deletions cut 2 bases from V and 4 bases from J, with 5 bases between. Per the germline V gene, CDR1 is MRHNA and CDR2 is SNTAGT. Clones were sequenced by immunoSEQ multiplex PCR, and TCRdb holds only the in-frame ones, with some missing. This sample has about 110,000 clones, with roughly 88% found just once. The TCR sequence derives from a woman aged 18 to 35 in good health and CMV-seronegative. Input material: PBMCs. The chain recombines TRBV6-4 with TRBJ1-2; D is uncertain. CDR3 in amino acids: CASSDGSYGYTF. Here the CDR3 DNA reads TGTGCCAGCAGTGACGGGAGCTATGGCTACACCTTC.